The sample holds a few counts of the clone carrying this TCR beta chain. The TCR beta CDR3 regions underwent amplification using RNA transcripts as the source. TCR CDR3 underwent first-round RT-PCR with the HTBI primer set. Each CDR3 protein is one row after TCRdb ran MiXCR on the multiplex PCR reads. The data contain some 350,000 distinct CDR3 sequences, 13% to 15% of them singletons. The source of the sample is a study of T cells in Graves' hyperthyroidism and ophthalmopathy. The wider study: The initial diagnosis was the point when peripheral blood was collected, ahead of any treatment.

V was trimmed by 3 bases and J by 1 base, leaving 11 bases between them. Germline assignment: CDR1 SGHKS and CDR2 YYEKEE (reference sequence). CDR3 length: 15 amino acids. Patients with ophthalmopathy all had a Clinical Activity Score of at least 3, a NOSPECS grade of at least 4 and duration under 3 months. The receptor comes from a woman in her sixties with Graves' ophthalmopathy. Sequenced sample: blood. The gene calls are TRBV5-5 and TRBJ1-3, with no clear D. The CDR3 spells CASSSDGISGNTIYF. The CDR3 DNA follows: TGTGCCAGCAGCTCGGACGGTATTTCTGGAAACACCATATATTTT.